The 18 T cell receptor beta chains listed next were all sequenced from one sample in a study of cytomegalovirus exposure and HLA in healthy donors. The study ran its PCR with 60 Vbeta and 13 Jbeta primers. Profiled with immunoSEQ multiplex PCR; TCRdb holds only in-frame clones, not every one. The specimen's table records 200,000 to 250,000 clones. The sample comprised PBMCs. Source of these receptors: a woman aged 25 to 39 in good health and CMV-seropositive.

V usage is TRBV7-8 and J usage is TRBJ1-1; maybe TRBD1 (5 bases). With 1 base removed from V and 0 bases from J, the gap between germline ends came to 12 bases. The CDR3 covers 16 residues. Germline CDR1 and CDR2: SGHVS and FQNEAQ. As DNA, the CDR3 is TGTGCCAGCAGCTTAGTAGCAGGGTCTCTGAACACTGAAGCTTTCTTT. Translated, it gives CASSLVAGSLNTEAFF.

The chain uses TRBV5-4 and TRBJ2-7, with 8 bases lining up with TRBD1. CDR1 is SGHNT and CDR2 is YYREEE in the germline V gene (reference sequence). The CDR3 spans 19 residues. Trimming at V came to 2 bases and at J to 3 bases, leaving 19 bases not matched to a gene. CDR3 residues: CASSLDPFPGQAQNYEQYF. CDR3 DNA sequence: TGTGCCAGCAGCTTAGACCCCTTCCCGGGACAGGCACAAAACTACGAGCAGTACTTC.

The chain employs TRBV9 and TRBJ2-1, with D possibly TRBD2 on 6 matching bases. There are 16 residues in the CDR3. The germline V and J ends were trimmed by 2 bases and 1 base, with 13 bases remaining between them. In germline, CDR1 is SGDLS, CDR2 YYNGEE. This chain's CDR3 is CASSVGGRGSYNEQFF. The CDR3 coding sequence is TGTGCCAGCAGCGTCGGAGGGAGAGGATCCTACAATGAGCAGTTCTTC.

V is TRBV2 and J is TRBJ1-5; D remains unclear. Germline CDR1 is SNHLY and CDR2 is FYNNEI. The ends were cut back, 7 bases at V and 10 bases at J, with 11 bases in the middle. The CDR3 is 11 residues long. In DNA, the CDR3 is TGTGCCAGCATTGAGTCTCCCCCCCAGCATTTT. It encodes CASIESPPQHF.

This chain uses TRBV7-8 with TRBJ2-6; TRBD1 aligns across 8 bases. The V gene end was trimmed by 1 base and the J gene end by 0 bases; junction bases not matched to a gene: 2. The CDR3 has 17 residues. From germline, CDR1 is SGHVS and CDR2 FQNEAQ. As DNA, the CDR3 is TGTGCCAGCAGCTTAGAAACAGGGGGCTCTGGGGCCAACGTCCTGACTTTC. Protein sequence: CASSLETGGSGANVLTF.

This chain links TRBV6-6 with TRBJ2-5, with 11 bases fitting TRBD1. This CDR3 contains 12 residues. Germline values: CDR1 MNHNY, CDR2 SVGAGI (reference sequence). Trimming took 6 bases from V and 11 from J; bases not matched to a gene: 5. DNA of the CDR3: TGTGCCAGCAGCCGGGACAGGGGGGAGCAGTACTTC. Its translation is CASSRDRGEQYF.

This chain connects TRBV28 to TRBJ1-3, with 8 bases identical to TRBD1. Trimming removed 7 bases from V and 6 bases from J; junction bases left unmatched: 5. Germline V CDR1 and CDR2: MDHEN, SYDVKM. The CDR3 is 13 residues long. CDR3 in DNA: TGTGCCAGCACGAGACAGGGGTCAAACACCATATATTTT. This translates into CASTRQGSNTIYF.

The V gene is TRBV5-1, the J gene TRBJ1-2; TRBD1 matches 9 bases. The germline V gene has CDR1 SGHRS and CDR2 YFSETQ. The ends lost 6 bases at V and 1 base at J; junction bases unmatched: 7. CDR3 length: 15 amino acids. This CDR3 is CASNPGQGDNYGYTF. The CDR3 coding sequence is TGCGCCAGCAACCCGGGACAGGGTGATAACTATGGCTACACCTTC.

This chain connects TRBV9 to TRBJ1-1; D gene ambiguous. Germline CDR1 reads SGDLS; CDR2 reads YYNGEE. V lost 4 bases, J lost 5 bases, and 15 bases lay in between. The CDR3 has 14 residues. The CDR3 DNA follows: TGTGCCAGCAGCTCCGGGGAGGGTCGGACTGAAGCTTTCTTT. This translates into CASSSGEGRTEAFF.

The chain uses TRBV29-1 and TRBJ2-3, with 10 bases aligning to TRBD2. V was pared by 2 bases and J by 0 bases, with 2 bases of the junction left unmatched. The CDR3 totals 15 residues. The germline V gene has CDR1 SQVTM and CDR2 ANQGSEA. CDR3 region: CSVERLAGSTDTQYF. CDR3 in DNA: TGCAGCGTTGAAAGACTAGCGGGTAGCACAGATACGCAGTATTTT.

This chain uses TRBV25-1 with TRBJ1-4; 7 bases are shared with TRBD1. J was trimmed by 7 bases and V by 3 bases; bases with no gene match: 5. This CDR3 is 14 amino acids long. The germline gives CDR1 MGHDK, CDR2 SYGVNS. CDR3 sequence reads: CASSELDRPEKLFF. The CDR3 DNA is TGTGCCAGCAGTGAGTTGGACAGGCCTGAAAAACTGTTTTTT.

This sequence joins TRBV2 and TRBJ1-1, with D possibly matching TRBD1 (5 bases). The CDR3 covers 13 residues. Germline V gene sequence: CDR1 SNHLY, CDR2 FYNNEI. The V gene lost 8 bases and the J gene lost 0 bases, with 10 bases spanning the gap. CDR3 bases: TGTGCCAGCGAAGGGGAATTGAACACTGAAGCTTTCTTT. This gives the protein CASEGELNTEAFF.

The V call is TRBV9, the J call TRBJ2-3, with TRBD2 matching 11 bases. The CDR3 spans 17 residues. Germline trimming cut 3 bases from V and 2 bases from J; bases unmatched to any gene: 8. Germline CDR1 is SGDLS and CDR2 is YYNGEE. For the CDR3, the DNA is TGTGCCAGCAGCGCATCTCTAGCGGGAGGTTTCACAGATACGCAGTATTTT. Protein product: CASSASLAGGFTDTQYF.

V usage is TRBV6-1 and J usage is TRBJ2-7; 8 bases are shared with TRBD2. Germline CDR1 and CDR2: MNHNS and SASEGT. The CDR3 extends over 15 amino acids. V gave up 7 bases and J gave up 3 bases; unmatched junction bases: 11. The CDR3 nucleotides read TGTGCCAGCATAAAAGGAAGCGGGAGCCTCTACGAGCAGTACTTC. This encodes CASIKGSGSLYEQYF.

V is TRBV5-1 and J is TRBJ1-4; the D gene is possibly TRBD1 (5 bases). Germline loops: CDR1 SGHRS, CDR2 YFSETQ. The CDR3 is made up of 13 amino acids. Between the trimmed V and J ends, which lost 5 bases and 4 bases, there was a span of 9 bases. The CDR3 loop reads CASSTQGNEKLFF. Written as DNA, the CDR3 is TGCGCCAGCAGTACCCAGGGTAATGAAAAACTGTTTTTT.

The chain joins TRBV5-4 to TRBJ2-1; a possible D gene is TRBD2 (5 bases). Deletions cut 0 bases from V and 4 bases from J, with 14 bases between. Germline values: CDR1 SGHNT, CDR2 YYREEE (reference sequence). The CDR3 sequence is 16 residues long. The CDR3 loop is CASSLAGVAGYNEQFF. The CDR3 DNA reads TGTGCCAGCAGCTTGGCCGGGGTAGCTGGATACAATGAGCAGTTCTTC. Using reference TRBV5-4 and TRBJ2-1 for the parts outside the CDR3, the full variable domain is ETGVTQSPTHLIKTRGQQVTLRCSSQSGHNTVSWYQQALGQGPQFIFQYYREEENGRGNFPPRFSGLQFPNYSSELNVNALELDDSALYLCASSLAGVAGYNEQFFGPGTRLTVL.

The chain carries TRBV5-6 and TRBJ2-3; the match to TRBD1 covers 7 bases. Germline V CDR1 and CDR2: SGHDT, YYEEEE. Unmatched junction bases numbered 2, after V lost 6 bases and J lost 1 base. The CDR3 has 13 residues. CDR3 DNA sequence: TGTGCCAGCATAGGGACAGGCACAGATACGCAGTATTTT. Amino acid sequence: CASIGTGTDTQYF.

The V call is TRBV28, the J call TRBJ2-1; 8 bases are a match to TRBD2. Germline-derived CDR1 and CDR2 are MDHEN and SYDVKM. The CDR3 consists of 14 residues. After removal of 6 bases from V and 3 bases from J, the junction contained 4 bases not matched to a gene. This chain's CDR3 is CASSQAGDYNEQFF. CDR3 coding DNA: TGTGCCAGCAGCCAAGCGGGAGACTACAATGAGCAGTTCTTC.